This T cell receptor (beta chain) was captured by sequencing in a study of shared clonotypes between healthy human individuals. Per the authors' pipeline: Filtering differed, since immunoSEQ gave only junction sequences and no quality scores. Sequencing was performed with immunoSEQ multiplex PCR; in TCRdb, only in-frame clones are kept and a portion is missing. Clone size and the V and J calls come from that table; the DNA yielded D and trimming. Among about 1.5 million clones listed, around 98% were seen once. The CDR3 has 13 amino acids. Germline V gene lookup returns CDR1 SQVTM and CDR2 ANQGSEA. V lost 4 bases to trimming and J lost 2 bases, with 12 bases between them.

The specimen sequenced was naive CD4+ T cells sorted from blood. Subset: CD45RA+ positively selected. The chain couples TRBV29-1 to TRBJ2-7, with D perhaps matching TRBD1 (7 bases). The receptor comes from a man aged 25-40 years in good health. The CDR3 region has the DNA TGCAGCGTTGGCGGGACAGTGACCTACGAGCAGTACTTC. Residues: CSVGGTVTYEQYF.